This TCR beta chain was profiled in a study of blood T cells in healthy people across ages. This clonotype appeared a few times. A second roughly 7 to 11 cycle PCR used barcoded and J-beta primers. TCRdb reanalysed the 5' RACE reads using MiXCR and keeps one entry per CDR3 protein. Among 850,000 to 1,000,000 distinct CDR3 sequences, just over 50% were seen once, and the ten largest hold 20% to 25%. This CDR3 spans 14 amino acids. V shed 2 bases and J shed 0 bases, with 8 bases lying between them. The sample consisted of blood. The chain carries TRBV12-3 or TRBV12-4 and TRBJ2-7, with D unresolved. This sequence was found in a woman aged 60 to 75 in good health. This CDR3 is CASSLYGGSYEQYF. Written as DNA, the CDR3 is TGTGCCAGCAGTTTATATGGCGGCTCCTACGAGCAGTACTTC.